This TCR beta chain was sequenced for a study of tissue T cells after allogeneic stem cell transplantation. CDR3 length: 13 amino acids. Trimming stripped 6 bases from V and 1 base from J, with 9 bases between. Using immunoSEQ multiplex PCR, the repertoire was profiled, and TCRdb retains in-frame clones only, with some absent. Of some 3,100 clones listed, 55% to 70% were seen once; the top ten hold around a fifth. Adult allogeneic hematopoietic cell transplant recipients with steroid-refractory graft-versus-host disease were prospectively enrolled for research autopsy. The sequencing here drew on jejunal tissue, taken at autopsy. This sequence joins TRBV12-3 or TRBV12-4 and TRBJ1-1; maybe TRBD1 (5 bases). The receptor comes from a male patient aged 60 or over with steroid-refractory graft-versus-host disease after an allogeneic stem cell transplant. Some T cells may arise from the graft donor. CDR3 region: CASRLQGNTEAFF. The CDR3 DNA reads as TGTGCCAGCAGACTCCAGGGGAACACTGAAGCTTTCTTT.